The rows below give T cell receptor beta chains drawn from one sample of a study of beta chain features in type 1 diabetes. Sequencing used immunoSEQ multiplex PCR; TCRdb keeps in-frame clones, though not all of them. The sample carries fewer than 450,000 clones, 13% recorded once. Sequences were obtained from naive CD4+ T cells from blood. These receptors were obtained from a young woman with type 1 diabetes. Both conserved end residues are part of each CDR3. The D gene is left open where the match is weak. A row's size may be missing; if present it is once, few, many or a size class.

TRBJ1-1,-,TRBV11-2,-,TGTGCCAGCAGCCGGACAGAGAACACTGAAGCTTTCTTT,CASSRTENTEAFF
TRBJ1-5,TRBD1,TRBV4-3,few,TGCGCCAGCAGCCACAAGGACAGGGAAGCCAATCAGCCCCAGCATTTT,CASSHKDREANQPQHF
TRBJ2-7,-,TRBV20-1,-,TGCAGTGCTAGGAGGTTGAACGAGCAGTACTTC,CSARRLNEQYF
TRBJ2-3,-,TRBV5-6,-,TGTGCCAGCAGCTTGGGTCGGGTGGCAAATACGCAGTATTTT,CASSLGRVANTQYF
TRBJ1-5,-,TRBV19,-,TGTGCCAGTAGTATTGCCGGGAATCAGCCCCAGCATTTT,CASSIAGNQPQHF
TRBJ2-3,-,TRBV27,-,TGTGCCAGCAGCCCCGCGGAATCCAGTAATACGCAGTATTTT,CASSPAESSNTQYF
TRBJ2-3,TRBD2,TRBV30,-,TGTGCCTGGATTAAGGTAGCGGGAGGGGATACGCAGTATTTT,CAWIKVAGGDTQYF
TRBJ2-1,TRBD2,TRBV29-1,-,TGCAGCGTTGGCTTCAGACTAGCGGGGGAACTTGAGCAGTTCTTC,CSVGFRLAGELEQFF
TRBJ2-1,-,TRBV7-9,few,TGTGCCAGCAGTAAGAACCCGGGGGGCGGGAATGAGCAGTTCTTC,CASSKNPGGGNEQFF
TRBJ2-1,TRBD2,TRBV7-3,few,TGTGCCAGCAGCTTTGTAGGACTAGCGGGAAAGGACTCCTACAATGAGCAGTTCTTC,CASSFVGLAGKDSYNEQFF
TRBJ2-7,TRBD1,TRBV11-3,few,TGTGCCAGCAGCTTAACGGGACAGGGCGGGTACGAGCAGTACTTC,CASSLTGQGGYEQYF
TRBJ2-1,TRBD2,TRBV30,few,TGTGCCGCCGGGGGGGCGGGAAATCGCAATGAGCAGTTCTTC,CAAGGAGNRNEQFF
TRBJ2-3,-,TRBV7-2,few,TGTGCCAGCAGCTTATTTGCAGGGAACACAGATACGCAGTATTTT,CASSLFAGNTDTQYF
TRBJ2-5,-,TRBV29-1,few,TGCAGCGTTCCACCCCATGGGGGGGGCCGGGGGGAGACCCAGTACTTC,CSVPPHGGGRGETQYF
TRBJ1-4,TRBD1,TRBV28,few,TGTGCCAGCAGTCCACTGACAGGGGGTATGAAAAAACTGTTTTTT,CASSPLTGGMKKLFF